This TCR beta chain was captured in a study of T cells expressing NK-cell markers. Germline V gene sequence: CDR1 SGHRS, CDR2 YFSETQ. The CDR3 runs to 15 residues. 5'RACE template switching with UMIs produced the TCR beta cDNA. From its re-call of the 5' RACE reads, TCRdb lists each CDR3 protein once, without DNA. The specimen's table records about 160,000 distinct CDR3 sequences. This rearrangement joins TRBV5-1 to TRBJ2-3; TCRdb outputs TRBD2, but without DNA this stays unchecked. The sequence was collected from a woman aged 18 to 75 in good health. The sequencing input was blood T cells: a sorted CD56 or NKG2C T cell subset, CD4+ or CD8+ T cells, or bulk PBMC T cells (not recorded which). CDR3: CASSDSGYLTDTQYF.